This T cell receptor (beta chain) was observed in a study of post-analysis software for immune sequencing data. Study-level information: Clinical courses comprised relapsing-remitting, secondary progressive and progressive-relapsing multiple sclerosis. Study-wide results and limits: About five TRBV segments were more frequent in patients than controls; TRBV5-6, TRBV5-1 and TRBV20-1 belonged to this group. Controls' normalized Chao1 diversity significantly exceeded that of multiple sclerosis patients.

The library was made from cDNA and included unique molecular identifiers. Around 500,000 cDNA molecules were obtained from approximately 1 to 10 million T cells. One entry per CDR3 protein results from TCRdb running MiXCR on the PCR reads. The top ten clones hold 10% to 15% of a sample with approximately 360,000 distinct CDR3 sequences, roughly 30% of them seen once. This clonotype was observed a few times. The antigen is unknown. This CDR3 region has 15 residues. Trimming removed 0 bases from V and 7 bases from J; junction bases left unmatched: 4. The germline V gene encodes CDR1 LNHNV and CDR2 YYDKDF (reference sequence).

This rearrangement joins TRBV15 to TRBJ2-4; 9 bases align to TRBD1. The sequencing input was blood. This clonotype was sampled from a girl under 18 with multiple sclerosis. CDR3 DNA: TGTGCCACCAGCAGAGATGTTGGACAGGGGAACATTCAGTACTTC. This codes for CATSRDVGQGNIQYF.